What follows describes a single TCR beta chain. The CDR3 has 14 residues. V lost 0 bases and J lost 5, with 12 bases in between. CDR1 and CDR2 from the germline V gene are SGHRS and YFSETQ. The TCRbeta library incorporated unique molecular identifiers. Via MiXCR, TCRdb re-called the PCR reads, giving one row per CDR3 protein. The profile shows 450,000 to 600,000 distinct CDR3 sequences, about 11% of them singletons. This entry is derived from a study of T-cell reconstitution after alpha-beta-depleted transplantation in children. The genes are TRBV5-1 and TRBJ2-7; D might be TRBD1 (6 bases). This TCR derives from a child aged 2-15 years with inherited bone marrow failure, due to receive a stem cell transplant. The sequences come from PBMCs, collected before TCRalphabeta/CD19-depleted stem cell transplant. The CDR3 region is CASSLGDRRHEQYF. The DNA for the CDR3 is TGCGCCAGCAGCTTGGGAGACAGGAGACACGAGCAGTACTTC.